The subject of this entry is one TCR beta chain. The CDR3 covers 15 residues. Germline V CDR1 and CDR2: MGHRA, YSYEKL. Trimming removed 1 base at V and 4 bases at J, with 13 bases between. This sample stems from a study of T-cell memory formation after mild COVID-19. TCRdb passed the 5' RACE reads through MiXCR, listing each CDR3 protein once. This repertoire shows 190,000 or so distinct CDR3 sequences, approximately 30% found once; its top ten account for about an eighth. The source is an adult woman who had mild COVID-19 (a few samples of this study predate the infection). Cell type and time point are not known. This chain links TRBV4-1 with TRBJ1-1; TRBD1 might be the D (5 bases). Sample: PBMCs or a T cell subset sorted from them (not recorded which). CDR3 coding DNA: TGCGCCAGCAGCCAAGGGGAGGAGGACATCACTGAAGCTTTCTTT. Residues: CASSQGEEDITEAFF.